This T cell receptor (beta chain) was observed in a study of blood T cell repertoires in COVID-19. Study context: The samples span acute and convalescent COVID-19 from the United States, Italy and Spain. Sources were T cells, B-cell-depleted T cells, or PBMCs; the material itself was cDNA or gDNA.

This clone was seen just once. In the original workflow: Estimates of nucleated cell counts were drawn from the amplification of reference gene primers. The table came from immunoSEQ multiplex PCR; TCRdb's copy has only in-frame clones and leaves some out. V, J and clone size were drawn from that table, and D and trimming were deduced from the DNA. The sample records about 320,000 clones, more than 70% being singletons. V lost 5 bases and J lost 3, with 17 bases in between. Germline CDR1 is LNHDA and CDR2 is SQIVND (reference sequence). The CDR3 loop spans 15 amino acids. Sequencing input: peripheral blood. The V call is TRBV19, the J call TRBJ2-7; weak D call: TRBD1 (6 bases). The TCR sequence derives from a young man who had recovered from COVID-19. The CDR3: CASSAPGHNNYEQYF. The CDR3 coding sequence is TGTGCCAGTAGTGCCCCGGGACACAATAACTACGAGCAGTACTTC.